Following are 21 T cell receptor beta chains from one sample sequenced in a study of T-cell reconstitution after alpha-beta-depleted transplantation in children. Unique molecular identifiers were used in preparing the TCRbeta library. TCRdb reprocessed the PCR reads via MiXCR and lists one record per CDR3 protein. The sample has tens of thousands of distinct CDR3 sequences; 5.8% are singletons. The sequenced sample was PBMCs, mostly from graft donor cells, obtained 60 days after TCRalphabeta/CD19-depleted stem cell transplant. The receptors stem from a female patient aged 2-10 years who had a stem cell transplant for aplastic anemia, so the T cells may come from the graft donor.

This clonotype has at least ten counts. The chain has TRBV20-1 and TRBJ2-5; D unclear. Germline V gene lookup returns CDR1 DFQATT and CDR2 SNEGSKA (reference sequence). This CDR3 has 14 residues. With 0 bases removed from V and 6 bases from J, the gap between germline ends came to 14 bases. This CDR3 reads CSARDTVQAQTQYF. The CDR3 region has the DNA TGCAGTGCTAGAGACACGGTGCAGGCTCAGACCCAGTACTTC.

This clonotype has at least ten counts. The genes are TRBV28 and TRBJ2-1; a weak D match, TRBD1 (8 bases). The CDR3 consists of 15 residues. Germline V gene sequence: CDR1 MDHEN, CDR2 SYDVKM. V lost 4 bases, J lost 8 bases, and 18 bases lay in between. CDR3 residues: CASSSQGGGIHEQFF. The CDR3 nucleotides are TGTGCCAGCAGTTCACAGGGGGGGGGGATCCATGAGCAGTTCTTC.

By its share, this clonotype is large. The rearrangement uses TRBV4-1 and TRBJ2-3, with D uncertain. The CDR3 loop spans 13 amino acids. V gave up 0 bases and J gave up 0 bases, with 1 base separating them. Looked up from germline, CDR1 is MGHRA and CDR2 is YSYEKL. CDR3 region: CASSQDSTDTQYF. CDR3 DNA sequence: TGCGCCAGCAGCCAAGACAGCACAGATACGCAGTATTTT.

In its sample, this clonotype was seen many times. J is TRBJ2-3 and V is TRBV20-1; the D gene is possibly TRBD2 (6 bases). Germline loops: CDR1 DFQATT, CDR2 SNEGSKA (reference sequence). CDR3 length: 16 amino acids. Trimming shortened V by 6 bases and J by 0 bases, and 19 bases separated the two germline ends. CDR3 DNA: TGCAGTGCCTGCGGGGCCGCGAATCGTAGCACAGATACGCAGTATTTT. Its translation is CSACGAANRSTDTQYF.

This clonotype was seen many times. The rearrangement joins TRBV12-3 or TRBV12-4 to TRBJ2-1; D gene ambiguous. The CDR3 is 14 residues long. The V end lost 4 bases, the J end lost 6 bases, and 13 bases lay between the germline ends. The CDR3 here is CASSSGPIPNEQFF. The CDR3 bases are TGTGCCAGCAGTTCGGGCCCTATTCCCAATGAGCAGTTCTTC.

A few counts support this clonotype. The J gene is TRBJ1-5, the V gene TRBV5-1; D unresolved. V lost 0 bases, J lost 5 bases, and 9 bases lay in between. Germline values: CDR1 SGHRS, CDR2 YFSETQ. CDR3 length equals 14 residues. The CDR3 region has the DNA TGCGCCAGCAGCTTGGAAGGGAAGGATCAGCCCCAGCATTTT. Translation: CASSLEGKDQPQHF. The complete variable domain, with remaining parts taken from reference TRBV5-1 and TRBJ1-5, reads KAGVTQTPRYLIKTRGQQVTLSCSPISGHRSVSWYQQTPGQGLQFLFEYFSETQRNKGNFPGRFSGRQFSNSRSEMNVSTLELGDSALYLCASSLEGKDQPQHFGDGTRLSIL.

This clonotype was recorded a few times. V gene TRBV11-2 combines with J gene TRBJ2-5, with 9 bases matching TRBD2. After removal of 3 bases from V and 5 bases from J, the junction contained 7 bases not matched to a gene. CDR1 SGHAT and CDR2 FQNNGV come from the germline V gene. This CDR3 has 15 residues. The CDR3 spells CASSFGLAGVETQYF. In DNA form, the CDR3 reads TGTGCCAGCAGCTTCGGATTAGCGGGAGTGGAGACCCAGTACTTC.

This clonotype was recorded many times. The J gene is TRBJ2-5, the V gene TRBV7-2; D is perhaps TRBD1 (5 bases). V lost 4 bases to trimming and J lost 7 bases, with 19 bases between them. The CDR3 runs to 15 residues. The germline CDR1 and CDR2 sequences are SGHTA and FQGNSA. The CDR3 here is CASSSQGVLGGTQYF. For the CDR3, the DNA is TGTGCCAGCAGCTCGCAAGGGGTCCTAGGTGGGACCCAGTACTTC.

This clonotype was detected many times. J is TRBJ2-5 and V is TRBV6-4; a possible D gene is TRBD2 (5 bases). The CDR3 has 13 amino acids. V lost 11 bases to trimming and J lost 5 bases, with 18 bases between them. Germline V gene lookup returns CDR1 MRHNA and CDR2 SNTAGT. DNA for the CDR3: TGTGCCGGACCAGTACCTAGCCAGGAGACCCAGTACTTC. Protein: CAGPVPSQETQYF.

This clonotype was seen repeatedly, ten times or more. The gene calls are TRBV3-1 and TRBJ2-3; D is possibly TRBD2 (7 bases). Germline V CDR1 and CDR2: LGHDT, YNNKEL (reference sequence). CDR3 length equals 14 residues. V was trimmed by 3 bases and J by 6 bases, leaving 13 bases between them. CDR3 DNA sequence: TGTGCCAGCAGCCAGAGGGCGGGGGCGGATACGCAGTATTTT. Its protein product is CASSQRAGADTQYF.

This clonotype has ten or more counts. J is TRBJ2-1 and V is TRBV30; 8 bases match TRBD1. The trim removed 0 bases at V and 7 bases at J, leaving 8 bases unmatched. This CDR3 contains 15 residues. Per germline, CDR1 GTSNPN and CDR2 SVGIG (reference sequence). In DNA form, the CDR3 reads TGTGCCTGGAGTGTGATGACAGGGGTCAAGAATGAGCAGTTCTTC. It encodes CAWSVMTGVKNEQFF.

This clonotype was counted many times. The chain carries TRBV29-1 and TRBJ1-1; 9 bases map to TRBD1. In germline, CDR1 is SQVTM, CDR2 ANQGSEA. The CDR3 covers 15 residues. V shed 4 bases and J 3 bases; nucleotides not matched to a gene: 9. The CDR3: CSVGPGQGRDTEAFF. CDR3 coding DNA: TGCAGCGTTGGGCCGGGACAGGGTAGGGACACTGAAGCTTTCTTT.

This clonotype came up many times. The chain joins TRBV12-3 or TRBV12-4 to TRBJ2-3; 7 bases agree with TRBD2. Trimming at V came to 7 bases and at J to 2 bases, leaving 3 bases not matched to a gene. The CDR3 has 13 amino acids. For the CDR3, the DNA is TGTGCCAGCATGGGAGGGAACACAGATACGCAGTATTTT. This gives the protein CASMGGNTDTQYF.

This clonotype has ten or more counts. The V and J genes are TRBV21-1 and TRBJ1-1. TRBV21-1 is a known pseudogene. The CDR3 is made up of 17 amino acids. In DNA, the CDR3 is TGTGCCAGCAGCGAAACCCTCCGGGTCCGAAGGAACACTGAAGCTTTCTTT. Protein product: CASSETLRVRRNTEAFF.

This clonotype has only a few counts. This could be a read error, since a much larger clone is one nucleotide away. V and J are TRBV20-1 and TRBJ2-1; 12 bases match TRBD2. Germline assignment: CDR1 DFQATT and CDR2 SNEGSKA (reference sequence). CDR3 size: 17 residues. The V gene end was trimmed by 4 bases and the J gene end by 4 bases; junction bases not matched to a gene: 11. The CDR3 region is CSATGSSGGEGYNEQFF. CDR3 DNA: TGCAGTGCTACCGGGTCTAGCGGGGGGGAGGGTTACAATGAGCAGTTCTTC.

V and J are TRBV14 and TRBJ2-3, with TRBD2 matching 7 bases. This CDR3 has 19 residues. CDR1 is SGHDN, CDR2 FVKESK, per germline. J gave up 4 bases and V 2 bases, and 18 bases lay outside the gene matches. DNA for the CDR3: TGTGCCAGCAGCCAATTCCCTAGCGGAGATTTATGGATCCCAGATACGCAGTATTTT. It is translated as CASSQFPSGDLWIPDTQYF.

This clonotype was seen ten or more times. The V call is TRBV20-1, the J call TRBJ2-2; D is tentatively TRBD1 or TRBD2 (7 bases each). Germline V gives CDR1 DFQATT, CDR2 SNEGSKA (reference sequence). This CDR3 is 15 amino acids long. V shed 5 bases and J shed 4 bases, with 17 bases lying between them. The CDR3 sequence is CSARQGGYGTGELFF. DNA for the CDR3: TGCAGTGCTCGGCAGGGGGGGTACGGCACCGGGGAGCTGTTTTTT.

V usage is TRBV5-1 and J usage is TRBJ2-3; D unresolved. This CDR3 is built from 14 residues. Germline V gene lookup returns CDR1 SGHRS and CDR2 YFSETQ. Trimming removed 2 bases from V and 0 bases from J, with 7 bases in between. CDR3 sequence: CASSLVPSTDTQYF. The CDR3 bases are TGCGCCAGCAGCTTAGTTCCTAGCACAGATACGCAGTATTTT.

This clonotype showed up many times. This chain links TRBV3-1 with TRBJ2-1; unclear D gene. Trimming took off 0 bases at V and 6 bases at J, with 15 bases between the two ends. The CDR3 is 16 amino acids. Germline V lookup: CDR1 LGHDT, CDR2 YNNKEL (reference sequence). CDR3 in amino acids: CASSQDGISLGNEQFF. The CDR3 coding sequence is TGTGCCAGCAGCCAAGATGGCATTAGTCTGGGCAATGAGCAGTTCTTC.

This clonotype appeared many times. This chain joins TRBV4-2 and TRBJ1-2; D is ambiguous. This CDR3 is 14 amino acids long. CDR1 and CDR2 (germline): LGHNA, YNFKEQ. Trimming pared 0 bases from V and 4 bases from J, leaving 9 bases between. The CDR3 DNA reads as TGTGCCAGCAGCCAAGAGACCCGTAGCTATGGCTACACCTTC. Residues: CASSQETRSYGYTF.

This clonotype was seen a few times. This rearrangement joins TRBV3-1 to TRBJ2-1; possibly TRBD1 for D (6 bases). The CDR3 covers 13 residues. The V gene lost 3 bases and the J gene lost 6 bases, with 9 bases spanning the gap. Per the germline V gene, CDR1 is LGHDT and CDR2 is YNNKEL (reference sequence). The CDR3 bases are TGTGCCAGCAGCCAGAAGGGGGTCAATGAGCAGTTCTTC. Translating it yields CASSQKGVNEQFF.